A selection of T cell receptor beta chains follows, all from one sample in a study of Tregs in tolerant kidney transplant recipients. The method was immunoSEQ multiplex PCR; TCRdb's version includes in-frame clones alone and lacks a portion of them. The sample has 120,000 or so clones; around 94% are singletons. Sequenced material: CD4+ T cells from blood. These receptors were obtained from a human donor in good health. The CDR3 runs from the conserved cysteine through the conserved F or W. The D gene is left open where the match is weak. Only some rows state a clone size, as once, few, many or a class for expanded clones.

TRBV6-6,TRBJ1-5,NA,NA,CASSYWEGGQPQHF,TGTGCCAGCAGTTATTGGGAAGGAGGTCAGCCCCAGCATTTT
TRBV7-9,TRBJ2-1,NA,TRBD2,CASSLDAGVEQFF,TGTGCCAGCAGCTTAGACGCGGGGGTTGAGCAGTTCTTC
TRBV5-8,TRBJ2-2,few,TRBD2,CASSPGLAGAMTTGELFF,TGTGCCAGCAGCCCCGGACTAGCGGGGGCCATGACCACCGGGGAGCTGTTTTTT
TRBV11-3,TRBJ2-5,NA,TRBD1,CASSPGTGLTTETQYF,TGTGCCAGCAGCCCCGGGACAGGATTAACCACAGAGACCCAGTACTTC
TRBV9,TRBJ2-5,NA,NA,CASSVGLGVGTQYF,TGTGCCAGCAGCGTAGGGCTAGGGGTAGGGACCCAGTACTTC
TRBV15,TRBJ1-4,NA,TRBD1,CATSRKLDLQGEKLFF,TGTGCCACCAGCAGAAAACTGGACCTACAGGGGGAAAAACTGTTTTTT
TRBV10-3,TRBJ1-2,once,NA,CAISVSGVSGYGYTF,TGTGCCATCAGTGTGAGTGGAGTCTCAGGCTATGGCTACACCTTC
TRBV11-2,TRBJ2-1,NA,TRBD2,CASTLGGASGSYNEQFF,TGTGCCAGCACCCTAGGTGGGGCGAGCGGGAGTTACAATGAGCAGTTCTTC
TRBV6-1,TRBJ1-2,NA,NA,CASSEQKIGGYTF,TGTGCCAGCAGTGAACAAAAAATTGGAGGCTACACCTTC
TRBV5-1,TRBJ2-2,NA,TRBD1,CASLGQGSTGELFF,TGCGCCAGCCTTGGACAGGGAAGCACCGGGGAGCTGTTTTTT
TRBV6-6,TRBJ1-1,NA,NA,CASSYFRVPTEAFF,TGTGCCAGCAGTTACTTCAGGGTCCCCACTGAAGCTTTCTTT
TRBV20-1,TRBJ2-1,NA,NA,CSASNEQFF,TGCAGTGCTAGCAATGAGCAGTTCTTC
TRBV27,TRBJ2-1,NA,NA,CASSSPGSSYNEQFF,TGTGCCAGCAGTTCTCCAGGGAGCTCCTACAATGAGCAGTTCTTC
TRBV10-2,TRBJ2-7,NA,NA,CASSESTYRQQYF,TGCGCCAGCAGTGAGTCGACTTACCGGCAGCAGTACTTC
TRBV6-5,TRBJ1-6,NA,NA,CASSYTGTNNSPLHF,TGTGCCAGCAGTTACACCGGGACAAATAATTCACCCCTCCACTTT
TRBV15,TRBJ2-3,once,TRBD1,CATSRVAGGIDTQYF,TGTGCCACCAGCAGAGTAGCAGGGGGAATAGATACGCAGTATTTT
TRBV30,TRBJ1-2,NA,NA,CAWSVGSRFGYTF,TGTGCCTGGAGTGTAGGCAGCCGTTTTGGCTACACCTTC
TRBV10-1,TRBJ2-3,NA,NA,CAGLTIRGGLDTQYF,TGCGCCGGACTCACTATACGCGGCGGGCTCGATACGCAGTATTTT
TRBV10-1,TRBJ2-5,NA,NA,CASSSRRGQETQYF,TGCGCCAGCAGTTCACGGCGGGGCCAAGAGACCCAGTACTTC
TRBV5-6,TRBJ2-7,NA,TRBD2,CASSLSGGLAGAEQYF,TGTGCCAGCAGCTTGAGCGGGGGACTAGCGGGGGCCGAGCAGTACTTC
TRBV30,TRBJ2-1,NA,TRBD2,CAWRQRGGNEQFF,TGTGCCTGGAGACAGCGGGGGGGCAATGAGCAGTTCTTC
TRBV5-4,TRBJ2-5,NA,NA,CASSLVYGGETQYF,TGTGCCAGCAGCTTGGTTTACGGGGGAGAGACCCAGTACTTC
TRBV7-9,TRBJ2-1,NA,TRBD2,CASSFPGGPDNEQFF,TGTGCCAGCAGCTTCCCGGGAGGGCCTGACAATGAGCAGTTCTTC
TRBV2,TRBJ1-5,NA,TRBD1,CASSGGQGASQPQHF,TGTGCCAGCAGTGGCGGGCAGGGGGCCTCTCAGCCCCAGCATTTT
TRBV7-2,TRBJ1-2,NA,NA,CASSLSGGNGYTF,TGTGCCAGCAGCTTATCTGGGGGGAATGGCTACACCTTC
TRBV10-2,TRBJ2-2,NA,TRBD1,CASSNRGTGELFF,TGCGCCAGCAGTAACAGGGGCACCGGGGAGCTGTTTTTT
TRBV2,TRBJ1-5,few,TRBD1,CASSDQGQDNQPQHF,TGTGCCAGCAGTGACCAGGGACAGGATAATCAGCCCCAGCATTTT
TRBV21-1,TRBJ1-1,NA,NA,CASSKDRGRQAEAFF,TGTGCCAGCAGCAAAGATAGAGGGAGGCAGGCTGAAGCTTTCTTT
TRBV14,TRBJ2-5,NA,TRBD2,CASSRFSGSETQYF,TGTGCCAGCAGCCGCTTTAGCGGGAGTGAGACCCAGTACTTC
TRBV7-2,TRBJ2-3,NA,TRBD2,CASSLGRAGGTDTQYF,TGTGCCAGCAGCTTAGGTCGAGCGGGGGGCACAGATACGCAGTATTTT
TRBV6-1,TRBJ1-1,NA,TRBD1,CASSRTGQGEAFF,TGTGCCAGCAGCCGAACGGGACAGGGTGAAGCTTTCTTT
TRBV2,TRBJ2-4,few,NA,CASSYSKNIQYF,TGTGCCAGCAGTTATTCCAAAAACATTCAGTACTTC
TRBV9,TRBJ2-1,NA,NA,CASSVEDSHNEQFF,TGTGCCAGCAGCGTAGAGGACAGCCACAATGAGCAGTTCTTC
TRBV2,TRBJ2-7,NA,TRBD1,CASSPDRVTYYEQYF,TGTGCCAGCAGCCCCGACAGGGTCACGTACTACGAGCAGTACTTC
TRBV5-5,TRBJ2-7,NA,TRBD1,CASTRDRSYEQYF,TGTGCCAGCACCCGGGACAGATCCTACGAGCAGTACTTC
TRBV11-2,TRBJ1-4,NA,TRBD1,CASQSGQINEKLFF,TGTGCCAGCCAATCGGGACAGATTAATGAAAAACTGTTTTTT
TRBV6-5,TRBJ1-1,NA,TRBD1,CASRYIPGQGRTEAFF,TGTGCCAGCAGATACATCCCGGGACAGGGGAGGACTGAAGCTTTCTTT
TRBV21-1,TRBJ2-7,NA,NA,CASSKGTEFFTYEQYF,TGTGCCAGCAGCAAAGGGACAGAGTTTTTTACCTACGAGCAGTACTTC
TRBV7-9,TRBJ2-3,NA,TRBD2,CASSLASGGSTDTQYF,TGTGCCAGCAGCTTAGCTAGCGGGGGTAGCACAGATACGCAGTATTTT
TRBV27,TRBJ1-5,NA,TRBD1,CASSNTRGGVQPQHF,TGTGCCAGCAGTAACACCAGGGGGGGTGTTCAGCCCCAGCATTTT
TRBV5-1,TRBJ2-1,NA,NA,CASSLRGSNEQFF,TGCGCCAGCAGCTTGCGGGGCAGCAATGAGCAGTTCTTC
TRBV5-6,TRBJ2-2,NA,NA,CASSLRGSGAGELFF,TGTGCCAGCAGCTTGAGGGGGTCAGGGGCCGGGGAGCTGTTTTTT
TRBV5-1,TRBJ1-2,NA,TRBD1,CASSWGQGDAYTF,TGCGCCAGCAGCTGGGGACAGGGTGACGCCTACACCTTC
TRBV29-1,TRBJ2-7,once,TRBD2,CSVVRLAGSSSYEQYF,TGCAGCGTTGTGCGACTAGCGGGGTCCAGCTCCTACGAGCAGTACTTC
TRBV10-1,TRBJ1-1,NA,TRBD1,CASSGSAGQGNTEAFF,TGCGCCAGCAGCGGATCAGCGGGACAGGGTAACACTGAAGCTTTCTTT
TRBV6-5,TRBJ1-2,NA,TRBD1,CASSPKQGAGYGYTF,TGTGCCAGCAGTCCTAAACAGGGGGCGGGCTATGGCTACACCTTC
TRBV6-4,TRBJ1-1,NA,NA,CASSVGWGAEAFF,TGTGCCAGCAGCGTCGGGTGGGGGGCTGAAGCTTTCTTT
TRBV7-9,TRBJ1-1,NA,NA,CASSFVQGTEAFF,TGTGCCAGCAGCTTTGTGCAAGGGACTGAAGCTTTCTTT
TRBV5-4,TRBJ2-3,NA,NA,CASSEGGTDTQYF,TGTGCCAGCAGCGAAGGGGGGACAGATACGCAGTATTTT
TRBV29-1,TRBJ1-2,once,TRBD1,CSVEPLDRGHGYTF,TGCAGCGTTGAACCACTCGACAGGGGGCATGGCTACACCTTC
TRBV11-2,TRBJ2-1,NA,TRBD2,CASSTTSGGSNEQFF,TGTGCCAGCAGCACGACTAGCGGGGGGTCCAATGAGCAGTTCTTC